These 10 T cell receptor beta chains were sequenced from one sample in a study of beta chain features in type 1 diabetes listed by TCRdb under 2018. The protocol used for the library was the immunoSEQ multiplex PCR assay. The entire isolated RNA was reverse transcribed using the High Capacity cDNA Reverse Transcription Kit, and thus expressed TCRB transcripts were sequenced. Held by TCRdb, this immuneACCESS table contains in-frame sequences only and omits some clones. Under half of the omission traces to an unresolved V gene where checked; the cause of the rest is unknown. Here the sample has hundreds of thousands of clones; 30% occur a single time. The top ten hold around 0.065% of the sample. Source material: naive CD4+ T cells from blood. The meaning of the sample's cell subset or site label: true naive CD4+ T cells. Every receptor here comes from a man between 18 and 29 years old in good health.

The chain employs TRBV7-6 and TRBJ1-1, with D unresolved. V was clipped by 0 bases and J by 4 bases, with 9 bases between them. CDR1 is SGHVS, CDR2 FNYEAQ, per germline. The CDR3 length is 14 residues. DNA for the CDR3: TGTGCCAGCAGCTTAGCAGGAGGGAGCACTGAAGCTTTCTTT. Translation gives CASSLAGGSTEAFF. Looking up the rest from reference TRBV7-6 and TRBJ1-1 gives the full variable domain: GAGVSQSPRYKVTKRGQDVALRCDPISGHVSLYWYRQALGQGPEFLTYFNYEAQQDKSGLPNDRFSAERPEGSISTLTIQRTEQRDSAMYRCASSLAGGSTEAFFGQGTRLTVV.

The chain recombines TRBV30 with TRBJ1-4; possible D gene TRBD1, 5 bases. V dropped 4 bases and J dropped 7 bases, with 13 bases sitting between them. The CDR3 sequence is 13 residues long. The germline V gene encodes CDR1 GTSNPN and CDR2 SVGIG (reference sequence). The CDR3: CAWNPGEFEKLFF. The CDR3 DNA reads TGTGCCTGGAATCCGGGGGAGTTTGAAAAACTGTTTTTT.

The gene calls are TRBV27 and TRBJ2-3; the match to TRBD2 covers 11 bases. The CDR3 contains 15 residues. Germline CDR1 reads MNHEY; CDR2 reads SMNVEV (reference sequence). With 3 bases clipped from V and 8 bases from J, the junction kept 7 bases outside the gene matches. The CDR3, as DNA: TGTGCCAGCAGTTTGGGGACTAGCGGCCCCCTTACGCAGTATTTT. Protein product: CASSLGTSGPLTQYF.

This clone has just a few counts. V is TRBV7-6 and J is TRBJ2-1, with 8 bases identical to TRBD1. The CDR3 extends over 16 amino acids. Germline loops: CDR1 SGHVS, CDR2 FNYEAQ. The V segment lost 2 bases and the J segment 8 bases; nucleotides outside the gene matches: 11. The CDR3 DNA reads TGTGCCAGCAGCTTAAGGGTGGACAGGGTTACGGATGAGCAGTTCTTC. This sequence encodes CASSLRVDRVTDEQFF.

This clone was seen a handful of times. V is TRBV29-1 and J is TRBJ2-7; 7 bases are a match to TRBD2. This CDR3 contains 14 residues. V gave up 6 bases and J gave up 0 bases; unmatched junction bases: 8. Germline CDR1 is SQVTM and CDR2 is ANQGSEA. CDR3 sequence (DNA): TGCAGCGTCACCACCCAGCGGGACTCCTACGAGCAGTACTTC. It translates to CSVTTQRDSYEQYF.

The table lists this clone with a few counts. This rearrangement joins TRBV5-4 to TRBJ2-7; the D call may be TRBD1 or TRBD2 (5 bases each). Trimming stripped 5 bases from V and 2 bases from J, with 11 bases between. The CDR3 sequence is 13 residues long. Germline V gene sequence: CDR1 SGHNT, CDR2 YYREEE (reference sequence). Here the CDR3 reads CASRQLGAYEQYF. The CDR3 DNA reads TGTGCCAGCAGGCAACTAGGGGCCTACGAGCAGTACTTC. Full variable domain (remainder filled in from reference TRBV5-4 and TRBJ2-7): ETGVTQSPTHLIKTRGQQVTLRCSSQSGHNTVSWYQQALGQGPQFIFQYYREEENGRGNFPPRFSGLQFPNYSSELNVNALELDDSALYLCASRQLGAYEQYFGPGTRLTVT.

The genes are TRBV10-3 and TRBJ2-3, with TRBD2 matching over 7 bases. V lost 6 bases and J lost 3; bases outside the gene matches: 6. Germline V CDR1 and CDR2: ENHRY, SYGVKD. The CDR3 runs to 14 residues. This CDR3 is CAIRALRETDTQYF. The CDR3 DNA is TGTGCCATCAGGGCTTTGCGGGAGACAGATACGCAGTATTTT.

This clone was picked up a small number of times. The chain is built from TRBV5-1 and TRBJ1-2, with 10 bases fitting TRBD1. CDR3 length: 15 amino acids. CDR1 and CDR2 (germline): SGHRS, YFSETQ. Trimming removed 4 bases from V and 5 bases from J; junction bases left unmatched: 8. As DNA, the CDR3 is TGCGCCAGCAGCCTAGGGACAGGGGCTCGGTATGGCTACACCTTC. Its translation is CASSLGTGARYGYTF.

This chain uses TRBV28 with TRBJ2-5; 7 bases match TRBD1. This CDR3 has 15 residues. The V and J ends lost 4 bases and 10 bases, in that order; junction bases with no gene match: 15. The V gene's germline CDR1 is MDHEN and CDR2 SYDVKM. The CDR3 region has the DNA TGTGCCAGCAGTTCGACAGGGTGGGAAACTGGAGGCCAGTACTTC. It translates to CASSSTGWETGGQYF.

The chain has TRBV7-2 and TRBJ2-3; TRBD1 matches at 7 bases. From germline, CDR1 is SGHTA and CDR2 FQGNSA. Trimming removed 5 bases from V and 2 bases from J; junction bases left unmatched: 7. CDR3 length: 15 residues. CDR3 in DNA: TGTGCCAGCAGCCCCGCGACAGGGAACACAGATACGCAGTATTTT. It encodes CASSPATGNTDTQYF.